These 31 T cell receptor beta chains were sequenced from one sample in a study of PD-1 blockade in mismatch repair-deficient tumors. The table came from immunoSEQ multiplex PCR; TCRdb's copy has only in-frame clones and leaves some out. Among under 20,000 clones, roughly 84% were seen once, and the ten largest hold 3.4%. The sample in question was PBMCs, obtained 4 weeks after starting pembrolizumab. These receptors were obtained from an adult with mismatch repair-deficient cancer.

This clone was detected a few times. The chain is built from TRBV27 and TRBJ2-7; D might be TRBD1 (6 bases). The CDR3 sequence is 17 residues long. Germline V gene data show CDR1 as MNHEY and CDR2 as SMNVEV (reference sequence). Trimming removed 5 bases from V and 0 bases from J, with 20 bases in between. The CDR3 DNA sequence: TGTGCCAGCAGTCCGGCCTCCGGGACACCAGGCTCCTACGAGCAGTACTTC. It codes for CASSPASGTPGSYEQYF.

This rearrangement joins TRBV29-1 to TRBJ1-4; the D is unclear. The CDR3 spans 11 residues. V shed 6 bases and J shed 8 bases, with 10 bases lying between them. Germline loops: CDR1 SQVTM, CDR2 ANQGSEA. Here the CDR3 DNA reads TGCAGCGTCAGGAGGGAGGAAAAACTGTTTTTT. Protein product: CSVRREEKLFF.

This rearrangement joins TRBV28 to TRBJ2-3; the D is unclear. The CDR3 spans 15 residues. The germline V gene encodes CDR1 MDHEN and CDR2 SYDVKM. V lost 6 bases, J lost 8 bases, and 21 bases lay in between. The CDR3 sequence is CASRSIGSEIGTQYF. CDR3 nucleotides: TGTGCCAGCAGATCTATCGGGTCCGAGATCGGTACGCAGTATTTT.

The genes are TRBV11-2 and TRBJ1-2; possibly TRBD1 for D (6 bases). There are 19 residues in the CDR3. Germline values: CDR1 SGHAT, CDR2 FQNNGV. Trimming took off 3 bases at V and 0 bases at J, with 23 bases between the two ends. The CDR3: CASSFFGFRQDEANYGYTF. CDR3 coding DNA: TGTGCCAGCAGCTTCTTTGGCTTTCGACAGGACGAAGCTAACTATGGCTACACCTTC. The variable domain in full, with the rest retrieved from reference TRBV11-2 and TRBJ1-2, is EAGVAQSPRYKIIEKRQSVAFWCNPISGHATLYWYQQILGQGPKLLIQFQNNGVVDDSQLPKDRFSAERLKGVDSTLKIQPAKLEDSAVYLCASSFFGFRQDEANYGYTFGSGTRLTVV.

V is TRBV15 and J is TRBJ2-7; a possible D gene is TRBD2 (7 bases). The CDR3 totals 21 residues. V was pared by 0 bases and J by 1 base, with 28 bases between. Looked up from germline, CDR1 is LNHNV and CDR2 is YYDKDF (reference sequence). The CDR3 protein is CATSRDSGGGGGGVKSYEQYF. The CDR3 DNA reads TGTGCCACCAGCAGAGATAGTGGGGGCGGTGGGGGGGGTGTGAAATCCTACGAGCAGTACTTC.

This chain connects TRBV10-3 to TRBJ2-1; 14 bases agree with TRBD2. The CDR3 has 14 amino acids. J lost 8 bases, V lost 6 bases, and 3 bases had no gene match. CDR1 is ENHRY and CDR2 is SYGVKD in the germline V gene. Written as DNA, the CDR3 is TGTGCCATCAGCGGACTAGCGGGAGGCCATGAGCAGTTCTTC. Translating it yields CAISGLAGGHEQFF.

The chain is built from TRBV5-1 and TRBJ2-1; 12 bases fit TRBD2. J lost 2 bases, V lost 4 bases, and 10 bases had no gene match. The CDR3 is made up of 18 amino acids. CDR1 and CDR2 from the germline V gene are SGHRS and YFSETQ. CDR3 DNA sequence: TGCGCCAGCAGCGGGCCCGCTAGCGGGAGGGCCCCCTACAATGAGCAGTTCTTC. Translation: CASSGPASGRAPYNEQFF.

This chain links TRBV6-6 with TRBJ1-3; D is uncertain. The germline CDR1 and CDR2 sequences are MNHNY and SVGAGI (reference sequence). V was pared by 4 bases and J by 8 bases, with 15 bases between. The CDR3 is 14 residues long. Here the CDR3 reads CASSSPGLWDTIYF. The CDR3 DNA follows: TGTGCCAGCAGTTCCCCAGGTTTGTGGGACACCATATATTTT.

V usage is TRBV27 and J usage is TRBJ2-6; no reliable D call. The CDR3 runs to 15 residues. V was cut by 6 bases and J by 0 bases, with 9 bases left in between. CDR1 is MNHEY, CDR2 SMNVEV, per germline (reference sequence). The CDR3 coding sequence is TGTGCCAGCAGAGAACACAGCTCTGGGGCCAACGTCCTGACTTTC. Amino acids: CASREHSSGANVLTF.

This chain connects TRBV11-1 to TRBJ2-5; 12 bases fit TRBD1. Germline lookup yields CDR1 SGHAT and CDR2 FQDESV (reference sequence). The CDR3 is made up of 16 amino acids. Unmatched junction bases numbered 8, after V lost 5 bases and J lost 4 bases. CDR3 sequence: CASSPPGQGAGETQYF. The CDR3 nucleotides read TGTGCCAGCAGCCCCCCGGGACAGGGGGCAGGAGAGACCCAGTACTTC.

This chain joins TRBV11-2 and TRBJ2-7; 8 positions agree with TRBD2. After removal of 3 bases from V and 1 base from J, the junction contained 2 bases not matched to a gene. Germline loops: CDR1 SGHAT, CDR2 FQNNGV. The CDR3 spans 14 residues. The CDR3, as DNA: TGTGCCAGCAGCTTCGGGACTAGGTCCTACGAGCAGTACTTC. Translated, it gives CASSFGTRSYEQYF.

The rearrangement uses TRBV9 and TRBJ2-1; TRBD2 is a possible D gene (7 bases). Trimming left V 4 bases short and J 3 bases short, with 17 bases between. The CDR3 covers 16 residues. CDR1 is SGDLS, CDR2 YYNGEE, per germline. DNA for the CDR3: TGTGCCAGCAGCCGCGGGGGCGGAGGCTTCTACAATGAGCAGTTCTTC. This encodes CASSRGGGGFYNEQFF.

The chain joins TRBV28 to TRBJ2-1; 9 bases match TRBD1. J gave up 5 bases and V 8 bases, and 16 bases lay outside the gene matches. There are 17 residues in the CDR3. The germline gives CDR1 MDHEN, CDR2 SYDVKM. This CDR3 is CASQTFGGTGRNNEQFF. As DNA, the CDR3 is TGTGCCAGCCAAACTTTTGGAGGGACAGGGAGGAACAATGAGCAGTTCTTC.

The V gene is TRBV28, the J gene TRBJ1-2, with 7 bases that match TRBD1. CDR3 length: 15 residues. Per germline, CDR1 MDHEN and CDR2 SYDVKM. The ends lost 5 bases at V and 0 bases at J; junction bases unmatched: 6. CDR3 bases: TGTGCCAGCAGTCCGGGACAGTGGACTAACTATGGCTACACCTTC. Its protein product is CASSPGQWTNYGYTF.

The chain is built from TRBV6-1 and TRBJ2-5; D perhaps matches TRBD2 (5 bases). The CDR3 is made up of 12 amino acids. The germline V and J ends were trimmed by 10 bases and 5 bases, with 14 bases remaining between them. The germline V gene has CDR1 MNHNS and CDR2 SASEGT. For the CDR3, the DNA is TGTGCCACCTCCTACGAGGGCGAGACCCAGTACTTC. Translation: CATSYEGETQYF.

This clone was counted only a few times. The chain carries TRBV5-1 and TRBJ2-7; TRBD2 matches at 10 bases. The CDR3 sequence is 15 residues long. Trimming took 3 bases from V and 0 from J; bases not matched to a gene: 3. Per germline, CDR1 SGHRS and CDR2 YFSETQ. CDR3 sequence reads: CASSSSSGSSYEQYF. The CDR3 coding sequence is TGCGCCAGCAGCTCCTCTAGCGGGAGCTCCTACGAGCAGTACTTC. The whole variable domain, filled in from reference TRBV5-1 and TRBJ2-7, reads KAGVTQTPRYLIKTRGQQVTLSCSPISGHRSVSWYQQTPGQGLQFLFEYFSETQRNKGNFPGRFSGRQFSNSRSEMNVSTLELGDSALYLCASSSSSGSSYEQYFGPGTRLTVT.

V and J are TRBV5-1 and TRBJ2-1; 7 nucleotides agree with TRBD2. This CDR3 spans 17 amino acids. After removal of 0 bases from V and 4 bases from J, the junction contained 10 bases not matched to a gene. Germline V gene lookup returns CDR1 SGHRS and CDR2 YFSETQ. CDR3 sequence (DNA): TGCGCCAGCAGCTTGGCGATGAAGGGACTACCTTACAATGAGCAGTTCTTC. Protein product: CASSLAMKGLPYNEQFF.

The gene calls are TRBV7-3 and TRBJ2-3; TRBD2 might be the D (5 bases). CDR1 is SGHTA and CDR2 is FQGTGA in the germline V gene. Trimming shortened V by 4 bases and J by 0 bases, and 11 bases separated the two germline ends. This CDR3 is built from 15 residues. The CDR3 DNA sequence: TGTGCCAGCAGCTCGCGGGCCCTGAGCACAGATACGCAGTATTTT. Translation gives CASSSRALSTDTQYF.

Only a few counts were recorded for this clone. V and J are TRBV19 and TRBJ2-3; D unresolved. Trimming took off 6 bases at V and 5 bases at J, with 12 bases between the two ends. Per germline, CDR1 LNHDA and CDR2 SQIVND (reference sequence). The CDR3 extends over 13 amino acids. The CDR3 protein is CASRTFGGDTQYF. CDR3 coding DNA: TGTGCCAGTAGGACCTTCGGCGGAGATACGCAGTATTTT.

This clone showed up just once. The chain employs TRBV9 and TRBJ1-4, with 7 bases fitting TRBD1. Per the germline V gene, CDR1 is SGDLS and CDR2 is YYNGEE. CDR3 length equals 14 residues. Germline trimming cut 3 bases from V and 8 bases from J; bases unmatched to any gene: 7. As DNA, the CDR3 is TGTGCCAGCAGCGCCTGGGACAGAGGAGAAAAACTGTTTTTT. Translated, it gives CASSAWDRGEKLFF.

As DNA, the CDR3 is TGTGCCAGCGCCACAGGGGGCGAGGCTCAGCCCCAGCATTTT. It codes for CASATGGEAQPQHF. This chain uses TRBV28 with TRBJ1-5, with TRBD1 matching over 9 bases. Germline V gene lookup returns CDR1 MDHEN and CDR2 SYDVKM. The CDR3 loop spans 14 amino acids. Unmatched junction bases numbered 8, after V lost 8 bases and J lost 6 bases.

This clone was recorded a few times. The CDR3 nucleotides read TGCGCCAGCAGCCAACTTGGGCGGGAGTACGCCTACGAGCAGTACTTC. Translation gives CASSQLGREYAYEQYF. The genes are TRBV4-1 and TRBJ2-7; 7 bases are a match to TRBD2. V trimming: 2 bases; J trimming: 2 bases; junction bases outside the gene matches: 9. The CDR3 consists of 16 residues. The germline V gene encodes CDR1 MGHRA and CDR2 YSYEKL.

The V gene is TRBV28, the J gene TRBJ2-7, with 8 positions matching TRBD1. This CDR3 spans 15 amino acids. The ends lost 2 bases at V and 7 bases at J; junction bases unmatched: 10. Germline-derived CDR1 and CDR2 are MDHEN and SYDVKM. In nucleotides, the CDR3 is TGTGCCAGCAGTTTAACAGGACAGGGACCGAGTGAGCAGTACTTC. Its protein product is CASSLTGQGPSEQYF.

This clone was observed a few times. This chain connects TRBV7-9 to TRBJ2-7; the match to TRBD1 covers 10 bases. The junction had 8 bases not matched to a gene; V was cut back by 5 bases and J by 4 bases. The CDR3 spans 15 residues. Germline loops: CDR1 SEHNR, CDR2 FQNEAQ (reference sequence). The CDR3 DNA reads as TGTGCCAGCAGCGCCGGACAGGGGGACTGGTACGAGCAGTACTTC. Translated: CASSAGQGDWYEQYF.

As DNA, the CDR3 is TGTGCCAGCAGCTTAGTGGCGGGGTCGCTTAACACAGATACGCAGTATTTT. Translating it yields CASSLVAGSLNTDTQYF. V usage is TRBV7-2 and J usage is TRBJ2-3, with D maybe TRBD2 (6 bases). The V gene's germline CDR1 is SGHTA and CDR2 FQGNSA. With 1 base removed from V and 2 bases from J, the gap between germline ends came to 16 bases. This CDR3 spans 17 amino acids.

The CDR3 here is CASRLPGLIYGYTF. CDR3 DNA: TGTGCCAGCAGACTACCGGGACTCATCTATGGCTACACCTTC. The chain uses TRBV28 and TRBJ1-2, with D perhaps TRBD1 (5 bases). V was pared by 6 bases and J by 4 bases, with 15 bases between. Per germline, CDR1 MDHEN and CDR2 SYDVKM. The CDR3 sequence is 14 residues long.

This clone was observed a single time. V is TRBV5-4 and J is TRBJ1-4, with 10 bases lining up with TRBD1. V lost 4 bases, J lost 10 bases, and 7 bases stayed unmatched. CDR1 is SGHNT and CDR2 is YYREEE in the germline V gene (reference sequence). This CDR3 has 14 residues. CDR3 loop: CASSQDRGDGKLFF. The CDR3 region has the DNA TGTGCCAGCAGCCAGGACAGGGGGGATGGAAAACTGTTTTTT.

Here the CDR3 reads CATSRDQGGGPDTQYF. CDR3 bases: TGTGCCACCAGCAGAGATCAGGGGGGAGGACCAGATACGCAGTATTTT. The chain employs TRBV15 and TRBJ2-3; perhaps TRBD1 as D (7 bases). The CDR3 runs 16 residues. V gave up 0 bases and J gave up 4 bases, with 14 bases separating them. CDR1 and CDR2 from the germline V gene are LNHNV and YYDKDF (reference sequence).

The chain carries TRBV4-2 and TRBJ2-1, with 10 nucleotides matching TRBD2. The CDR3 consists of 17 residues. CDR1 is LGHNA, CDR2 YNFKEQ, per germline. Trimming at V came to 3 bases and at J to 4 bases, leaving 9 bases not matched to a gene. This chain's CDR3 is CASSHNLLAGDYNEQFF. CDR3 sequence (DNA): TGTGCCAGCAGCCACAACCTTCTAGCGGGGGATTACAATGAGCAGTTCTTC.

The chain couples TRBV6-1 to TRBJ1-5, with 7 nucleotides matching TRBD1. CDR1 is MNHNS and CDR2 is SASEGT in the germline V gene. CDR3 length: 18 residues. After removal of 3 bases from V and 0 bases from J, the junction contained 11 bases not matched to a gene. In nucleotides, the CDR3 is TGTGCCAGCAGTGATGCACAGGGGCGCGGGTATAGCAATCAGCCCCAGCATTTT. It encodes CASSDAQGRGYSNQPQHF.

This clone has only one observation. The chain joins TRBV18 to TRBJ2-5, with 13 nucleotides matching TRBD2. CDR3 size: 16 residues. Germline values: CDR1 KGHSH, CDR2 LQKENI. The junction had 3 bases not matched to a gene; V was cut back by 3 bases and J by 2 bases. CDR3: CASSPWTSGRQETQYF. For the CDR3, the DNA is TGTGCCAGCTCACCTTGGACTAGCGGGAGACAAGAGACCCAGTACTTC.